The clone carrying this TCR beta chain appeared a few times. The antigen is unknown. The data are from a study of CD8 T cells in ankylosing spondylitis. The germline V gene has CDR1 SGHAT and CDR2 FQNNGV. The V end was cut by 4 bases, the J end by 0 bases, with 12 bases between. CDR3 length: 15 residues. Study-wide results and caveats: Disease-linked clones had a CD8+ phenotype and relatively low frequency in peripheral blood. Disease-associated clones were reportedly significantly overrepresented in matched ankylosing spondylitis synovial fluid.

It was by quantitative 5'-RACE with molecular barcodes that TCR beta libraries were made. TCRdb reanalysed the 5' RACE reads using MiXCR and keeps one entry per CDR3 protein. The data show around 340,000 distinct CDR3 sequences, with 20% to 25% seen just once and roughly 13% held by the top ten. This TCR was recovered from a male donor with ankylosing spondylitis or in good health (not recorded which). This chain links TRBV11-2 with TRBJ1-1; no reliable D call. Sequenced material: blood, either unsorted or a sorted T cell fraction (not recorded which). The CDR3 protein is CASSSIMSLNTEAFF. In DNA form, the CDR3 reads TGTGCCAGCAGCTCCATAATGTCCTTGAACACTGAAGCTTTCTTT.